This T cell receptor beta chain comes out of a study of T-cell memory formation after mild COVID-19 (dated by TCRdb to the early 2020s). A note on the overall study: TCR sequence clusters from the two donors were found to be largely donor specific. Two young, previously healthy adult volunteers, one female and one male, were included in the cohort. In a couple of donors, T-cell clones that expanded and contracted after mild COVID-19 were followed by sequencing TCRalpha and TCRbeta repertoires longitudinally.

Ficoll-Paque density gradient centrifugation was the method used to isolate PBMCs. Worth noting for this clonotype: Which antigen it targets is not known. It has no much larger one-base neighbor in the sample; base qualities were not kept.

This sample was sequenced with an Illumina NovaSeq 6000. TCRalpha and TCRbeta cDNA libraries were built by 5'RACE with constant-segment primers, adding sample barcodes and unique molecular identifiers. RNA was extracted from every sample with Trizol reagent. Libraries were amplified in two PCR steps, with a second sample barcode and Illumina TruSeq adapters added in the second step. Libraries were sequenced on an Illumina NovaSeq with 2 x 150 bp paired-end reads. Per the source publication's procedure: With migec v1.2.7, reads were demultiplexed and then collapsed into UMI-guided consensus sequences. Using mixcr v2.1.11, UMI consensuses were aligned to TRA and TRB V and J templates and then assembled into clonotypes. A clonotype was counted as expanded or contracted only if both edgeR and NoisET called the change significant, with noise models trained on biological replicates. For edgeR calls, the thresholds were a false discovery rate-adjusted p below 0.01 and a log2 fold-change of 1. As an exploratory analysis of dynamics, PCA with hierarchical clustering was applied to max-normalized trajectories of the 1000 most abundant clonotypes. Separately sequenced CD4+ and CD8+ repertoires were used to assign a CD4 or CD8 phenotype to each responding clone. TCRdb reprocessed the public reads (quality trimming at Q25 with fastp, clone calling with MiXCR) and kept in-frame beta chains. A single entry per CDR3 protein holds the most common genes and DNA from its merged rows. The V and J calls and clone size come from TCRdb's table, not from the authors' own analysis. The table for this sample lists 110,000 or so distinct CDR3 sequences; about 24% of them were counted only once. Of the sample, approximately 41% falls within the top ten clones.

The paper's findings and limits, for the study overall: SARS-CoV-2 specificity was not confirmed for the second-wave clones peaking on day 37. Only a couple of mild cases were covered in the study, and larger cohorts including severe cases with pre-infection samples were considered necessary. Contracting CD4+ clones were located mainly in the CM and EM memory subsets, whereas CD8+ clones were found to be enriched in EMRA. Some responding clones were detected in pre-infection memory, which suggested that pre-existing cross-reactive memory T cells had joined the SARS-CoV-2 response. Clones that contracted from day 15 to 85 showed balanced CD4/CD8 phenotypes, whereas a second wave of clones that expanded from day 15 to 37 leaned towards CD4+.

V is clipped by 3 bases and J by 0 bases, and the sequence between their germline boundaries is 19 bases long. The germline V gene sets CDR1 to SQVTM and CDR2 to ANQGSEA. The CDR3 sequence holds 17 residues, the cysteine and phenylalanine included. Just CDR3 DNA is preserved here, 51 bases in frame from base 1. The clonotype comes from a man aged 18 to 30 who had mild COVID-19 (a few samples of this study predate the infection). The sample titles of this study are shuffled in the database, so cell type and time point are left out; the donor was told from shared clones. The sample comprised PBMCs or a T cell subset sorted from them (not recorded which). The V and J genes are TRBV29-1 and TRBJ2-3, with the D call perhaps TRBD1 or TRBD2, each one matching 5 bases. The DNA is as follows: TGCAGCGTTGAGTCCCGAGGGCAGGGCCTTAGCACAGATACGCAGTATTTT. It is translated as CSVESRGQGLSTDTQYF.